This TCR beta chain came from a study of CD8 T cells in ankylosing spondylitis. In making TCR beta libraries, quantitative 5'-RACE with molecular barcodes was used. TCRdb analysed the 5' RACE reads with MiXCR anew, one entry per CDR3 protein. The top ten clones hold over 15% of a sample with 650,000 to 800,000 distinct CDR3 sequences, 15% to 20% of them seen once. General observations from the study: A TCR beta motif made of eight highly homologous variants seemed typical of ankylosing spondylitis blood. A CD8+ phenotype characterized the disease-linked clones, which were relatively rare in peripheral blood. Disease-associated clones were reportedly significantly overrepresented in matched ankylosing spondylitis synovial fluid.

Germline assignment: CDR1 SQVTM and CDR2 ANQGSEA. This CDR3 spans 14 amino acids. The V segment lost 7 bases and the J segment 7 bases; nucleotides outside the gene matches: 14. This clonotype has a count of ten or more. Its antigen remains unknown. The clonotype originates from a male donor with ankylosing spondylitis. The sample consisted of blood, either unsorted or a sorted T cell fraction (not recorded which). This chain links TRBV29-1 with TRBJ2-7; 9 bases line up with TRBD1. CDR3 sequence: CSASPDGTGFEQYF. Here the CDR3 DNA reads TGCAGCGCCAGCCCAGATGGGACAGGGTTTGAGCAGTACTTC.